The sequence of this T cell receptor beta chain was determined in a study of STAT5B mutations in CD4+ large granular lymphocyte leukemia. The study's findings and limits: TRBV06-family usage was enriched in top patient clones (8/27) versus controls (2/35). CD4-sorted patient repertoires seemed more clonal than healthy CD4+ repertoires.

V was shortened by 8 bases and J by 5 bases, with 9 bases between the two germline ends. The CDR3 runs to 11 residues. CDR1 is SNHLY and CDR2 is FYNNEI in the germline V gene. On this clone: Its antigen is currently unknown.

Original handling: Lowest detectable productive clonotype frequency was 2.59 x 10-5. The data were produced by immunoSEQ multiplex PCR, yet TCRdb's version contains in-frame clones alone and is incomplete. The DNA gave D and trimming, while V, J and clone size come from that table. The sample has around 20,000 clones, roughly 75% seen once; the top ten hold less than 5%. The receptor's source is a human donor in good health. The material sequenced was CD4+ T cells from blood buffy coats. The V and J genes are TRBV2 and TRBJ1-1, with D possibly matching TRBD1 (5 bases). CDR3 DNA: TGTGCCAGCGCAAGGGGAACTGAAGCTTTCTTT. Its translation: CASARGTEAFF.